A single sample is the source of the 25 T cell receptor beta chains below, sequenced in a study of blood T cell repertoires in COVID-19. Clones were read by immunoSEQ multiplex PCR, and TCRdb kept only the in-frame ones, dropping some. The sample holds 75,000 to 95,000 clones; about 90% are singletons and the top ten take over 0.95%. The sequencing input was peripheral blood. Receptors originate from a human donor in a cohort sampled during active COVID-19.

V and J are TRBV2 and TRBJ2-7, with a tentative D call TRBD2 (5 bases). Germline V CDR1 and CDR2: SNHLY, FYNNEI. CDR3 length equals 13 residues. V was pared by 5 bases and J by 0 bases, with 8 bases between. In DNA, the CDR3 is TGTGCCAGCAGTCCCCGGGACTCCTACGAGCAGTACTTC. The encoded protein is CASSPRDSYEQYF.

The gene calls are TRBV28 and TRBJ2-5, with a tentative D call TRBD2 (5 bases). V was trimmed by 8 bases and J by 4 bases, leaving 17 bases between them. The germline V gene encodes CDR1 MDHEN and CDR2 SYDVKM. This CDR3 contains 14 residues. CDR3 nucleotides: TGTGCCAGCTCCTCTTGGGCGGGTGGAGAGACCCAGTACTTC. As protein: CASSSWAGGETQYF.

This clone has only one observation. This chain joins TRBV9 and TRBJ2-3; 9 nucleotides line up with TRBD2. Germline assignment: CDR1 SGDLS and CDR2 YYNGEE. Trimming cost V 0 bases and J 2 bases; bases outside gene matches: 4. This CDR3 comprises 16 residues. CDR3 sequence (DNA): TGTGCCAGCAGCGTAGTGGCGGGAGGGGTCACAGATACGCAGTATTTT. Translation gives CASSVVAGGVTDTQYF.

In this sample, this clone turned up a few times. The chain is built from TRBV7-6 and TRBJ1-5, with 9 bases that match TRBD1. This CDR3 has 16 residues. Germline CDR1 is SGHVS and CDR2 is FNYEAQ. V lost 5 bases and J lost 3; bases outside the gene matches: 8. The CDR3 region has the DNA TGTGCCAGCAGCCTACAGGGGGCTCCCTCCAATCAGCCCCAGCATTTT. Its translation: CASSLQGAPSNQPQHF.

The V gene is TRBV6-4, the J gene TRBJ2-7, with TRBD2 matching 9 bases. V trimming: 0 bases; J trimming: 3 bases; junction bases outside the gene matches: 9. CDR3 length: 17 amino acids. The germline CDR1 and CDR2 sequences are MRHNA and SNTAGT. CDR3 loop: CASSDSYPGAGGYEQYF. For the CDR3, the DNA is TGTGCCAGCAGTGACTCTTACCCCGGAGCGGGAGGCTACGAGCAGTACTTC.

V is TRBV7-2 and J is TRBJ2-3; weak D call: TRBD2 (5 bases). CDR3 length equals 15 residues. V was pared by 5 bases and J by 0 bases, with 12 bases between. Germline V gene lookup returns CDR1 SGHTA and CDR2 FQGNSA. This CDR3 is CASSRGLASTDTQYF. The CDR3 nucleotides read TGTGCCAGCAGCCGTGGACTTGCTAGCACAGATACGCAGTATTTT.

The chain is built from TRBV19 and TRBJ1-3; perhaps TRBD1 as D (5 bases). CDR3 size: 16 residues. V was pared by 4 bases and J by 1 base, with 14 bases between. In germline, CDR1 is LNHDA, CDR2 SQIVND (reference sequence). The DNA of the CDR3 is TGTGCCAGTAGTAAGGCCAGGGCAAGTTCTGGAAACACCATATATTTT. It specifies CASSKARASSGNTIYF. Combining the CDR3 with reference TRBV19 and TRBJ1-3 gives the whole variable domain DGGITQSPKYLFRKEGQNVTLSCEQNLNHDAMYWYRQDPGQGLRLIYYSQIVNDFQKGDIAEGYSVSREKKESFPLTVTSAQKNPTAFYLCASSKARASSGNTIYFGEGSWLTVV.

The chain employs TRBV9 and TRBJ1-1, with 10 bases aligning to TRBD1. The CDR3 covers 14 residues. Trimming at V came to 0 bases and at J to 5 bases, leaving 1 base not matched to a gene. Germline values: CDR1 SGDLS, CDR2 YYNGEE. The CDR3 nucleotides are TGTGCCAGCAGCGTAGAGGGACAGGGGACTGAAGCTTTCTTT. It yields the protein CASSVEGQGTEAFF.

The chain has TRBV19 and TRBJ2-5; 9 bases are shared with TRBD1. Germline CDR1 and CDR2: LNHDA and SQIVND (reference sequence). V dropped 0 bases and J dropped 3; count of bases not matched to a gene: 2. The CDR3 runs to 15 residues. CDR3 loop: CASSIDRTGEETQYF. DNA for the CDR3: TGTGCCAGTAGTATAGATCGGACAGGGGAAGAGACCCAGTACTTC.

The J gene is TRBJ2-1, the V gene TRBV5-1, with 11 bases identical to TRBD2. In germline, CDR1 is SGHRS, CDR2 YFSETQ. CDR3 length equals 15 residues. V lost 5 bases and J lost 1; bases outside the gene matches: 2. DNA of the CDR3: TGCGCCAGCAGACTAGCGGGAGAGTCCTACAATGAGCAGTTCTTC. Translating gives CASRLAGESYNEQFF.

J is TRBJ1-2 and V is TRBV28; weak D call: TRBD1 (5 bases). Germline V lookup: CDR1 MDHEN, CDR2 SYDVKM. This CDR3 spans 13 amino acids. V was clipped by 10 bases and J by 3 bases, with 15 bases between them. This CDR3 is CATLDGGDYGYTF. The CDR3 DNA follows: TGTGCCACCTTGGACGGAGGGGACTATGGCTACACCTTC.

The V call is TRBV5-4, the J call TRBJ2-5, with a tentative D call TRBD2 (6 bases). Germline-derived CDR1 and CDR2 are SGHNT and YYREEE (reference sequence). This CDR3 region has 16 residues. Trimming left V 0 bases short and J 3 bases short, with 15 bases between. CDR3 nucleotide sequence: TGTGCCAGCAGCTTGGAGTGGCAGCGGGTGGAAGAGACCCAGTACTTC. Translating gives CASSLEWQRVEETQYF.

The V call is TRBV5-4, the J call TRBJ1-4; TRBD1 matches 7 bases. CDR1 SGHNT and CDR2 YYREEE come from the germline V gene (reference sequence). There are 15 residues in the CDR3. V gave up 4 bases and J gave up 8 bases; unmatched junction bases: 11. CDR3 in amino acids: CASSPEGAKREKLFF. Written as DNA, the CDR3 is TGTGCCAGCAGCCCGGAGGGGGCTAAAAGGGAAAAACTGTTTTTT.

The rearrangement joins TRBV4-1 to TRBJ1-1; D possibly corresponds to TRBD1 (5 bases). Germline V gene data show CDR1 as MGHRA and CDR2 as YSYEKL. The CDR3 is 14 amino acids. The germline V and J ends were trimmed by 6 bases and 2 bases, with 13 bases remaining between them. CDR3 in DNA: TGCGCCAGCAGTGGTATAGGGGAAAACACTGAAGCTTTCTTT. Encoded protein: CASSGIGENTEAFF.

The chain employs TRBV19 and TRBJ2-5; 8 bases map to TRBD1. CDR3 length equals 15 residues. CDR1 is LNHDA and CDR2 is SQIVND in the germline V gene (reference sequence). V lost 5 bases, J lost 2 bases, and 7 bases stayed unmatched. DNA for the CDR3: TGTGCCAGTAGTCCCTCGGGACAGGTTCAAGAGACCCAGTACTTC. Translated: CASSPSGQVQETQYF.

V gene TRBV11-3 combines with J gene TRBJ2-3, with 8 bases aligning to TRBD2. Germline V gene data show CDR1 as SGHNT and CDR2 as YENEEA. Losses at the gene ends were 5 bases for V and 6 bases for J; bases not matched to a gene: 16. CDR3 length: 17 amino acids. The CDR3 here is CASSNPTRGAGDDTQYF. Written as DNA, the CDR3 is TGTGCCAGCAGCAACCCCACCAGAGGAGCGGGAGACGATACGCAGTATTTT.

Here the CDR3 DNA reads TGTGCCAGCAGCTTGGGGGCGGCCCAGGGGGAAAAACTGTTTTTT. This translates into CASSLGAAQGEKLFF. V gene TRBV5-4 combines with J gene TRBJ1-4; maybe TRBD1 (6 bases). Per the germline V gene, CDR1 is SGHNT and CDR2 is YYREEE (reference sequence). Trimming took off 0 bases at V and 8 bases at J, with 14 bases between the two ends. The CDR3 sequence is 15 residues long.

The chain links TRBV28 to TRBJ1-1; 12 bases line up with TRBD1. CDR1 is MDHEN, CDR2 SYDVKM, per germline. The length of the CDR3 is 16 residues. V shed 4 bases, J shed 4 bases, and the junction held 7 bases outside the gene matches. CDR3: CASSSGQGALTTEAFF. CDR3 coding DNA: TGTGCCAGCAGTTCGGGACAGGGGGCATTGACCACTGAAGCTTTCTTT.

The V call is TRBV19, the J call TRBJ2-3; 7 nucleotides line up with TRBD2. With 8 bases clipped from V and 4 bases from J, the junction kept 6 bases outside the gene matches. Looked up from germline, CDR1 is LNHDA and CDR2 is SQIVND (reference sequence). The CDR3 extends over 13 amino acids. CDR3 in DNA: TGTGCCAGTGGACCGGGGGGTGCAGATACGCAGTATTTT. It encodes CASGPGGADTQYF. Using reference TRBV19 and TRBJ2-3 for the parts outside the CDR3, the full variable domain is DGGITQSPKYLFRKEGQNVTLSCEQNLNHDAMYWYRQDPGQGLRLIYYSQIVNDFQKGDIAEGYSVSREKKESFPLTVTSAQKNPTAFYLCASGPGGADTQYFGPGTRLTVL.

The chain is built from TRBV6-4 and TRBJ2-3, with D possibly being TRBD1 (5 bases). Germline CDR1 reads MRHNA; CDR2 reads SNTAGT. There are 14 residues in the CDR3. V dropped 4 bases and J dropped 2 bases, with 10 bases sitting between them. The CDR3 spells CASSASTVTDTQYF. The CDR3, as DNA: TGTGCCAGCAGTGCCTCGACAGTCACAGATACGCAGTATTTT.

J is TRBJ2-5 and V is TRBV14, with D possibly TRBD2 on 6 matching bases. Trimming left V 6 bases short and J 7 bases short, with 18 bases between. Germline CDR1 SGHDN, CDR2 FVKESK. The CDR3 covers 14 residues. The CDR3 sequence is CASSQIYAGGTQYF. CDR3 in DNA: TGTGCCAGCAGTCAAATTTACGCCGGGGGGACCCAGTACTTC.

The CDR3 reads CASSYPGQGANYEQYF. Here the CDR3 DNA reads TGCGCCAGCAGTTATCCGGGACAGGGGGCGAACTACGAGCAGTACTTC. The chain uses TRBV10-2 and TRBJ2-7, with 12 bases identical to TRBD1. J gave up 3 bases and V 5 bases, and 8 bases lay outside the gene matches. The CDR3 is 16 residues long. CDR1 is WSHSY, CDR2 SAAADI, per germline.

The CDR3: CASRARTTTEAFF. In DNA form, the CDR3 reads TGTGCCAGCAGGGCGCGGACAACCACTGAAGCTTTCTTT. The rearrangement uses TRBV6-4 and TRBJ1-1, with D maybe TRBD1 (5 bases). CDR1 and CDR2 from the germline V gene are MRHNA and SNTAGT. Trimming shortened V by 6 bases and J by 4 bases, and 12 bases separated the two germline ends. The CDR3 covers 13 residues.

This clone was observed a handful of times. The chain recombines TRBV3-1 (or the pseudogene TRBV3-2) with TRBJ2-7; the D gene is possibly TRBD1 (6 bases). The germline V and J ends were trimmed by 5 bases and 5 bases, with 13 bases remaining between them. Per germline, CDR1 LGHDT and CDR2 YNNKEL (reference sequence). The length of the CDR3 is 13 residues. The CDR3 bases are TGTGCCAGCAGCTTCAGGGGTAGGGACGAGCAGTACTTC. It is translated as CASSFRGRDEQYF.

This rearrangement joins TRBV4-1 to TRBJ1-1, with D tentatively TRBD1 (5 bases). The CDR3 loop spans 14 amino acids. Germline CDR1 reads MGHRA; CDR2 reads YSYEKL. Trimming pared 4 bases from V and 4 bases from J, leaving 13 bases between. The CDR3 nucleotides read TGCGCCAGCAGCCCGGAGGGGAGGGCCACTGAAGCTTTCTTT. Its protein product is CASSPEGRATEAFF.